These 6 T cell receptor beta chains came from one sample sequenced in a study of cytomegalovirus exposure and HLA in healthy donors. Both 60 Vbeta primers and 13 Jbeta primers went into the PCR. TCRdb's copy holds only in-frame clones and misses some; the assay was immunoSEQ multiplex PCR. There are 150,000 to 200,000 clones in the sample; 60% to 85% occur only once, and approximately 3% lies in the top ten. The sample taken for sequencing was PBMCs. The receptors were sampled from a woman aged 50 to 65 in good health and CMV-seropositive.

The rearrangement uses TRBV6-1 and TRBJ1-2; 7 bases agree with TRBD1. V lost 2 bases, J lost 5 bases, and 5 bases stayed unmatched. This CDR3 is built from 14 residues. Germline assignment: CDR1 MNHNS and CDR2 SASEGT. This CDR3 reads CASSEQGGKYGYTF. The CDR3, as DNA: TGTGCCAGCAGTGAACAGGGGGGAAAATATGGCTACACCTTC.

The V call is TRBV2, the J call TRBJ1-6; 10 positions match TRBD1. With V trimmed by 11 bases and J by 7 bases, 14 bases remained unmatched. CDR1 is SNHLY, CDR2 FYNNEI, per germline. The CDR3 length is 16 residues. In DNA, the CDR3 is TGTGCCGCAACGACAGGGGGCAGGGCAGGGAATTCACCCCTCCACTTT. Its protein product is CAATTGGRAGNSPLHF.

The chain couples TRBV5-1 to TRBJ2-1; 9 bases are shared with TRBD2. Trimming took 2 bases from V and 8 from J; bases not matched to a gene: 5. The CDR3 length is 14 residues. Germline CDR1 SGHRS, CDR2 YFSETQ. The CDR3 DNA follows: TGCGCCAGCAGCTTACCGGGACTAGCAGATGAGCAGTTCTTC. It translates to CASSLPGLADEQFF.

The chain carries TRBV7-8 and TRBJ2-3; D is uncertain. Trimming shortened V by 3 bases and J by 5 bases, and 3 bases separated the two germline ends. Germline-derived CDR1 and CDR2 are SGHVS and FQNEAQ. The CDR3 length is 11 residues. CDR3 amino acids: CASSFRDTQYF. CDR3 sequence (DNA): TGTGCCAGCAGCTTCAGAGATACGCAGTATTTT.

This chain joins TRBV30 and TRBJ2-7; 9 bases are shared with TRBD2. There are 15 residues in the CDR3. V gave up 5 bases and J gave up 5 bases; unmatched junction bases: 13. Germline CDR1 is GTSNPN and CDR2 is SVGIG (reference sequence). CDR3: CAWDLAGTLSDEQYF. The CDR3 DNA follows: TGTGCCTGGGATCTAGCGGGGACATTGTCGGACGAGCAGTACTTC.

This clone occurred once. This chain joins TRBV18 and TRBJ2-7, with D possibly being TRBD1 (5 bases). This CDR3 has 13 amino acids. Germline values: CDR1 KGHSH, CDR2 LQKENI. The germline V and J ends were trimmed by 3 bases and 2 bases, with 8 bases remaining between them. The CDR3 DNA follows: TGTGCCAGCTCACCCGACAGAACCTACGAGCAGTACTTC. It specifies CASSPDRTYEQYF.